These 9 T cell receptor beta chains originate from one sample sequenced in a study of monozygotic twins with inflammatory bowel disease (dated by TCRdb to the late 2010s). The library was obtained by 5' RACE. TCRdb records Illumina HiSeq 2500 as the sequencer. TCRdb reprocessed the sequencing reads and holds a single record per CDR3 protein sequence, with no DNA. The data table for this sample lists some 89,000 distinct CDR3 sequences. Roughly 7% of the sample goes to the ten largest clones. The sequenced sample was blood. All receptors derive from a human donor with ulcerative colitis or Crohn's disease, or a healthy co-twin of an affected twin (not recorded which).

The chain couples TRBV19 to TRBJ2-4; TCRdb proposes TRBD1, but this gene call is untestable without DNA. Germline V gives CDR1 LNHDA, CDR2 SQIVND (reference sequence). This CDR3 contains 15 residues. CDR3 sequence: CASSDAGVAKNIQYF.

V usage is TRBV20-1 and J usage is TRBJ1-6; there is no DNA to check the TCRdb D call of TRBD1. CDR3 size: 14 residues. The germline CDR1 and CDR2 sequences are DFQATT and SNEGSKA (reference sequence). CDR3: CSAKVGAANSPLHF.

The V and J genes are TRBV20-1 and TRBJ1-5; TCRdb proposes TRBD1, but this gene call is untestable without DNA. The length of the CDR3 is 14 residues. The germline V gene encodes CDR1 DFQATT and CDR2 SNEGSKA (reference sequence). The CDR3 reads CSARETGFNQPQHF.

The V and J genes are TRBV12-3 or TRBV12-4 and TRBJ2-2; TCRdb outputs TRBD1, but without DNA this stays unchecked. CDR3 length: 15 amino acids. CDR3 sequence: CASNKGQGNTGELFF.

V and J are TRBV27 and TRBJ1-5; there is no DNA to check the TCRdb D call of TRBD1. The germline CDR1 and CDR2 sequences are MNHEY and SMNVEV (reference sequence). This CDR3 is 16 amino acids long. This CDR3 is CASSLSGDPAAGPQHF.

V gene TRBV6-5 combines with J gene TRBJ1-2; as DNA is missing, the TRBD1 call by TCRdb cannot be tested. CDR3 length: 12 amino acids. The germline V gene encodes CDR1 MNHEY and CDR2 SVGAGI. This CDR3 is CASSPGGNGYTF.

The CDR3 loop is CASSPQGPFGGYTF. The chain recombines TRBV7-3 with TRBJ1-2; TCRdb indicates TRBD1, and absent DNA this call remains unverified. The CDR3 has 14 residues. Germline CDR1 reads SGHTA; CDR2 reads FQGTGA.

This chain uses TRBV5-1 with TRBJ1-1; TCRdb indicates TRBD1, and absent DNA this call remains unverified. Germline assignment: CDR1 SGHRS and CDR2 YFSETQ. The length of the CDR3 is 20 residues. Here the CDR3 reads CASSIRDRADTGYMNTEAFF.

This chain connects TRBV28 to TRBJ2-5; TCRdb selects TRBD2, and the lack of DNA leaves this call unchecked. Germline CDR1 is MDHEN and CDR2 is SYDVKM. This CDR3 is 14 amino acids long. CDR3 residues: CASSLREGQETQYF. Based on the CDR3 plus reference TRBV28 and TRBJ2-5, the full variable domain is DVKVTQSSRYLVKRTGEKVFLECVQDMDHENMFWYRQDPGLGLRLIYFSYDVKMKEKGDIPEGYSVSREKKERFSLILESASTNQTSMYLCASSLREGQETQYFGPGTRLLVL.